This passage covers 20 T cell receptor beta chains from one sample sequenced in a study of T cells in Graves' hyperthyroidism and ophthalmopathy. Amplified regions were TCR beta CDR3 sequences from RNA transcripts. During a first-round RT-PCR of the TCR CDR3, the HTBI primer set was used. TCRdb independently ran MiXCR on the multiplex PCR reads; one entry per CDR3 protein. The sample includes about 560,000 distinct CDR3 sequences, over 15% seen only once; the top ten take about 18%. Sequenced: blood. The receptors derive from a woman in her late teens or twenties with Graves' hyperthyroidism.

In this sample, this clonotype turned up many times. J is TRBJ2-7 and V is TRBV27, with TRBD2 matching 11 bases. There are 15 residues in the CDR3. The trim removed 6 bases at V and 2 bases at J, leaving 6 bases unmatched. Germline V lookup: CDR1 MNHEY, CDR2 SMNVEV (reference sequence). DNA of the CDR3: TGTGCCAGCAGCTGGACTAGCGGGCCTACCTACGAGCAGTACTTC. This gives the protein CASSWTSGPTYEQYF.

This clonotype occurred many times. V is TRBV11-2 and J is TRBJ1-2; 10 bases are shared with TRBD1. Germline loops: CDR1 SGHAT, CDR2 FQNNGV. The V and J ends lost 3 bases and 6 bases, in that order; junction bases with no gene match: 1. This CDR3 is 13 amino acids long. CDR3 residues: CASSFGTGDGYTF. The CDR3 DNA is TGTGCCAGCAGCTTCGGGACAGGGGATGGCTACACCTTC.

V is TRBV20-1 and J is TRBJ2-3, with a tentative D call TRBD2 (5 bases). Per germline, CDR1 DFQATT and CDR2 SNEGSKA (reference sequence). Trimming left V 1 base short and J 6 bases short, with 11 bases between. This CDR3 is built from 13 residues. The CDR3 protein is CSARGERADTQYF. CDR3 nucleotide sequence: TGCAGTGCTAGAGGCGAGAGGGCGGATACGCAGTATTTT.

This clonotype was counted only a few times. The J gene is TRBJ2-1, the V gene TRBV6-5, with D perhaps matching TRBD1 (6 bases). Trimming left V 4 bases short and J 10 bases short, with 14 bases between. CDR1 MNHEY and CDR2 SVGAGI come from the germline V gene. The length of the CDR3 is 13 residues. This CDR3 reads CASSSYGTPEQFF. The CDR3 bases are TGTGCCAGCAGTTCCTACGGGACACCAGAGCAGTTCTTC.

This clonotype has a count of ten or more. The chain carries TRBV11-3 and TRBJ1-1; 7 bases are shared with TRBD1. The V segment lost 5 bases and the J segment 5 bases; nucleotides outside the gene matches: 5. The CDR3 has 13 residues. CDR1 SGHNT and CDR2 YENEEA come from the germline V gene. In DNA form, the CDR3 reads TGTGCCAGCAGCATGTTACAGGGGACTGAAGCTTTCTTT. This codes for CASSMLQGTEAFF.

The chain recombines TRBV18 with TRBJ1-1; 8 bases are a match to TRBD1. The CDR3 consists of 14 residues. Germline CDR1 is KGHSH and CDR2 is LQKENI. Germline trimming cut 3 bases from V and 4 bases from J; bases unmatched to any gene: 4. CDR3: CASSPKQGGTEAFF. Written as DNA, the CDR3 is TGTGCCAGCTCACCGAAACAGGGGGGCACTGAAGCTTTCTTT.

This clonotype has ten or more counts. The chain links TRBV28 to TRBJ2-2, with 8 bases aligning to TRBD1. The CDR3 has 15 residues. Germline V gene sequence: CDR1 MDHEN, CDR2 SYDVKM. The V segment lost 7 bases and the J segment 7 bases; nucleotides outside the gene matches: 11. Written as DNA, the CDR3 is TGTGCCAGCACCGTTAGGACAGGGTTAGTCGGGGAGCTGTTTTTT. Translating gives CASTVRTGLVGELFF.

The chain is built from TRBV6-1 and TRBJ2-3; D gene ambiguous. This CDR3 comprises 14 residues. Germline V gene lookup returns CDR1 MNHNS and CDR2 SASEGT. Trimming took off 1 base at V and 2 bases at J, with 7 bases between the two ends. The CDR3 here is CASSEETHTDTQYF. The CDR3 bases are TGTGCCAGCAGTGAAGAGACCCACACAGATACGCAGTATTTT.

This clonotype has just a few counts. V usage is TRBV5-1 and J usage is TRBJ2-7, with D perhaps given as TRBD1 or TRBD2 (5 bases each). The V end was cut by 4 bases, the J end by 5 bases, with 13 bases between. The CDR3 contains 13 residues. Germline V lookup: CDR1 SGHRS, CDR2 YFSETQ. Here the CDR3 DNA reads TGCGCCAGCAGCGCCCGTCAGGGAGACGAGCAGTACTTC. It specifies CASSARQGDEQYF.

This clonotype was counted a few times. The chain recombines TRBV29-1 with TRBJ2-7; 7 bases match TRBD2. The junction had 5 bases not matched to a gene; V was cut back by 7 bases and J by 2 bases. CDR3 size: 12 residues. Germline V lookup: CDR1 SQVTM, CDR2 ANQGSEA. The chain's CDR3 is CSAGLGAYEQYF. In DNA form, the CDR3 reads TGCAGCGCCGGACTAGGGGCCTACGAGCAGTACTTC.

This clonotype was observed a few times. The chain recombines TRBV29-1 with TRBJ1-1; D gene unclear. This CDR3 is built from 12 residues. The germline V gene has CDR1 SQVTM and CDR2 ANQGSEA. V dropped 2 bases and J dropped 1 base, with 5 bases sitting between them. CDR3 protein: CSVERSNTEAFF. For the CDR3, the DNA is TGCAGCGTTGAAAGGTCGAACACTGAAGCTTTCTTT.

The chain links TRBV4-2 to TRBJ1-3; D is unresolved. Looked up from germline, CDR1 is LGHNA and CDR2 is YNFKEQ. The CDR3 sequence is 15 residues long. V lost 1 base to trimming and J lost 4 bases, with 11 bases between them. CDR3 protein: CASSQGQASGNTIYF. The CDR3 nucleotides read TGTGCCAGCAGCCAAGGGCAGGCTTCAGGAAACACCATATATTTT.

This clonotype was picked up many times. This rearrangement joins TRBV12-3 or TRBV12-4 to TRBJ1-1; maybe TRBD1 (6 bases). The CDR3 covers 16 residues. Trimming removed 8 bases from V and 1 base from J, with 20 bases in between. This CDR3 is CASENPMRGKNTEAFF. Written as DNA, the CDR3 is TGTGCCAGCGAAAACCCCATGAGGGGGAAGAACACTGAAGCTTTCTTT.

Many counts were recorded for this clonotype. This chain uses TRBV7-2 with TRBJ1-2; TRBD1 matches at 9 bases. This CDR3 spans 15 amino acids. The germline V gene has CDR1 SGHTA and CDR2 FQGNSA. Trimming cost V 5 bases and J 2 bases; bases outside gene matches: 6. DNA of the CDR3: TGTGCCAGCAGCCTACTCGGGACAGGGAACTATGGCTACACCTTC. Translated: CASSLLGTGNYGYTF.

In this sample, this clonotype turned up many times. The V and J genes are TRBV27 and TRBJ2-3; the D is unclear. The CDR3 has 16 amino acids. Germline V CDR1 and CDR2: MNHEY, SMNVEV (reference sequence). V gave up 6 bases and J gave up 4 bases, with 20 bases separating them. CDR3 sequence reads: CASRTNTDLGSDTQYF. In DNA, the CDR3 is TGTGCCAGCAGGACGAATACAGATCTGGGTTCAGATACGCAGTATTTT.

This clonotype was observed at least ten times. This chain connects TRBV12-3 or TRBV12-4 to TRBJ1-1; D unresolved. The V gene lost 0 bases and the J gene lost 8 bases, with 7 bases spanning the gap. CDR3 size: 12 residues. The CDR3 region is CASSLAQNEAFF. As DNA, the CDR3 is TGTGCCAGCAGTTTAGCCCAAAACGAAGCTTTCTTT.

The chain uses TRBV20-1 and TRBJ2-7; D is tentatively TRBD1 or TRBD2 (5 bases each). Trimming took off 4 bases at V and 7 bases at J, with 17 bases between the two ends. The germline gives CDR1 DFQATT, CDR2 SNEGSKA (reference sequence). There are 13 residues in the CDR3. The CDR3 coding sequence is TGCAGTGCTAACAAGGGACCTCAGACGGAGCAGTACTTC. Encoded protein: CSANKGPQTEQYF.

This clonotype appeared a few times. This rearrangement joins TRBV10-3 to TRBJ2-1, with 9 nucleotides matching TRBD1. This CDR3 comprises 16 residues. Germline-derived CDR1 and CDR2 are ENHRY and SYGVKD. Losses at the gene ends were 0 bases for V and 7 bases for J; bases not matched to a gene: 7. The CDR3 region has the DNA TGTGCCATCAGTGAGTCGCGGGACAGGGTTGGAAATGAGCAGTTCTTC. This translates into CAISESRDRVGNEQFF.

The chain recombines TRBV12-3 or TRBV12-4 with TRBJ1-4; no clear D. V was shortened by 5 bases and J by 9 bases, with 13 bases between the two germline ends. This CDR3 has 13 residues. CDR3 coding DNA: TGTGCCAGCAGTCCCCCCAAGGTGCAAAAACTGTTTTTT. Protein product: CASSPPKVQKLFF.

This chain joins TRBV20-1 and TRBJ2-6; weak D call: TRBD1 (6 bases). The germline V gene encodes CDR1 DFQATT and CDR2 SNEGSKA (reference sequence). This CDR3 has 18 amino acids. V shed 1 base and J shed 3 bases, with 19 bases lying between them. CDR3 nucleotides: TGCAGTGCTAGAGTCGCCGGGACAAACCTGCTTGGGGCCAACGTCCTGACTTTC. As protein: CSARVAGTNLLGANVLTF.